Listed here are 23 T cell receptor beta chains from one sample, sequenced in a study of T cells in Graves' hyperthyroidism and ophthalmopathy. Regions amplified from RNA transcripts were the TCR beta CDR3 regions. A set of HTBI primers served as the primers for a first-round RT-PCR of the TCR CDR3. TCRdb re-analysed the multiplex PCR reads in MiXCR, keeping a single row per CDR3 protein. Altogether roughly 570,000 distinct CDR3 sequences are present, around 45% being singletons, with the ten largest covering 19%. Sequencing input: peripheral blood or thyroid tissue (not recorded which). The receptor set was obtained from an adult woman with Graves' disease, either hyperthyroidism or ophthalmopathy (not recorded which).

The V and J genes are TRBV7-9 and TRBJ1-2; 9 bases line up with TRBD1. V was clipped by 3 bases and J by 3 bases; unmatched bases: 8. Germline lookup yields CDR1 SEHNR and CDR2 FQNEAQ (reference sequence). The CDR3 totals 16 residues. The CDR3 spells CASSFEQGAPYYGYTF. The CDR3, as DNA: TGTGCCAGCAGCTTCGAACAGGGGGCTCCCTACTATGGCTACACCTTC. Combining the CDR3 with reference TRBV7-9 and TRBJ1-2 gives the whole variable domain DTGVSQNPRHKITKRGQNVTFRCDPISEHNRLYWYRQTLGQGPEFLTYFQNEAQLEKSRLLSDRFSAERPKGSFSTLEIQRTEQGDSAMYLCASSFEQGAPYYGYTFGSGTRLTVV.

This clonotype appeared once. This chain connects TRBV24-1 to TRBJ1-1; D possibly corresponds to TRBD1 (6 bases). Germline V gene lookup returns CDR1 KGHDR and CDR2 SFDVKD. Trimming took 11 bases from V and 6 from J, leaving 21 bases between them. The CDR3 runs to 14 residues. The chain's CDR3 is CASSRVQGDPEAFF. CDR3 DNA sequence: TGTGCCAGCTCACGGGTACAGGGTGATCCTGAAGCTTTCTTT.

At least ten counts were recorded for this clonotype. The rearrangement joins TRBV12-3 or TRBV12-4 to TRBJ2-7; 7 bases are a match to TRBD2. CDR3 size: 12 residues. Trimming took 7 bases from V and 6 from J; bases not matched to a gene: 6. CDR3 protein: CASTWGGGEQYF. Written as DNA, the CDR3 is TGTGCCAGCACCTGGGGGGGAGGCGAGCAGTACTTC.

This clonotype was counted many times. The rearrangement uses TRBV4-1 and TRBJ1-5; D not certain. The CDR3 spans 16 residues. Trimming took 1 base from V and 0 from J, leaving 10 bases between them. Germline V gene sequence: CDR1 MGHRA, CDR2 YSYEKL. CDR3 sequence reads: CASSQAQPISNQPQHF. The CDR3 DNA sequence: TGCGCCAGCAGCCAAGCCCAACCGATTAGCAATCAGCCCCAGCATTTT.

In DNA, the CDR3 is TGTGCCAGCAGCTTAGTCGGAGTTACCTCTGGAAACACCATATATTTT. It encodes CASSLVGVTSGNTIYF. This sequence joins TRBV2 and TRBJ1-3; D unresolved. With 6 bases removed from V and 0 bases from J, the gap between germline ends came to 15 bases. Per the germline V gene, CDR1 is SNHLY and CDR2 is FYNNEI. The length of the CDR3 is 16 residues.

The V call is TRBV11-2, the J call TRBJ2-1, with D possibly matching TRBD1 (6 bases). CDR1 SGHAT and CDR2 FQNNGV come from the germline V gene. The V gene lost 5 bases and the J gene lost 9 bases, with 20 bases spanning the gap. The CDR3 runs 15 residues. CDR3: CASSTEGYRASEQFF. In nucleotides, the CDR3 is TGTGCCAGCAGCACCGAGGGGTACAGGGCAAGTGAGCAGTTCTTC.

Concerning this clonotype: The junction differs from germline at one of its ends, possibly a read error. The J gene is TRBJ1-2, the V gene TRBV7-3; D call uncertain. Per the germline V gene, CDR1 is SGHTA and CDR2 is FQGTGA. The CDR3 consists of 13 residues. CDR3 nucleotide sequence: TGTGCCAGCAGAACGGTTTCTAACTATGGCCACACCTTC. Protein product: CASRTVSNYGHTF. Based on the CDR3 plus reference TRBV7-3 and TRBJ1-2, the full variable domain is GAGVSQTPSNKVTEKGKYVELRCDPISGHTALYWYRQSLGQGPEFLIYFQGTGAADDSGLPNDRFFAVRPEGSVSTLKIQRTERGDSAVYLCASRTVSNYGHTFGSGTRLTVV.

This clonotype was picked up many times. The chain carries TRBV6-5 and TRBJ2-7; possible D gene TRBD2, 5 bases. The germline V gene has CDR1 MNHEY and CDR2 SVGAGI. The CDR3 is 15 residues long. Trimming pared 0 bases from V and 3 bases from J, leaving 12 bases between. The CDR3 region is CASSYSYYRDYEQYF. The CDR3 nucleotides are TGTGCCAGCAGTTACTCCTATTACCGGGACTACGAGCAGTACTTC.

V and J are TRBV6-5 and TRBJ2-5; D is perhaps TRBD1 (5 bases). The germline V and J ends were trimmed by 4 bases and 13 bases, with 25 bases remaining between them. Per the germline V gene, CDR1 is MNHEY and CDR2 is SVGAGI. CDR3 length: 15 amino acids. The DNA of the CDR3 is TGTGCCAGCAGTTCCTCCAGGGTGGGTCAAGAGATCCCGTACTTC. This sequence encodes CASSSSRVGQEIPYF.

This chain joins TRBV30 and TRBJ1-5; no definite D call. The V gene lost 0 bases and the J gene lost 3 bases, with 9 bases spanning the gap. CDR3 length equals 14 residues. Germline lookup yields CDR1 GTSNPN and CDR2 SVGIG (reference sequence). This CDR3 is CAWSVMGFNQPQHF. In DNA form, the CDR3 reads TGTGCCTGGAGTGTGATGGGTTTCAATCAGCCCCAGCATTTT.

This clonotype occurred many times. The chain combines TRBV13 with TRBJ1-1; 7 bases are shared with TRBD1. Germline CDR1 reads PRHDT; CDR2 reads FYEKMQ (reference sequence). The CDR3 is 15 residues long. The junction had 10 bases not matched to a gene; V was cut back by 5 bases and J by 4 bases. For the CDR3, the DNA is TGTGCCAGCAGCCCCTCATCGACAGGGACCACTGAAGCTTTCTTT. Translation: CASSPSSTGTTEAFF.

This clonotype was counted many times. The chain recombines TRBV19 with TRBJ2-6; 8 positions match TRBD1. V gave up 2 bases and J gave up 1 base; unmatched junction bases: 7. Germline V gene sequence: CDR1 LNHDA, CDR2 SQIVND (reference sequence). The CDR3 totals 18 residues. CDR3: CASSISSGQGSGANVLTF. The CDR3 bases are TGTGCCAGTAGTATATCCAGCGGACAGGGTTCTGGGGCCAACGTCCTGACTTTC.

The chain couples TRBV20-1 to TRBJ1-6, with D tentatively TRBD1 (5 bases). This CDR3 spans 15 amino acids. Trimming stripped 6 bases from V and 3 bases from J, with 15 bases between. The germline CDR1 and CDR2 sequences are DFQATT and SNEGSKA (reference sequence). CDR3 region: CSAHSGGDYNSPLHF. In DNA form, the CDR3 reads TGCAGTGCCCACTCCGGGGGTGACTATAATTCACCCCTCCACTTT.

Concerning this clonotype itself: One junction end does not reproduce the germline sequence, and a read error may be involved. CDR3 sequence reads: CASSQILLRRRSSYEQYF. DNA for the CDR3: TGCGCCAGCAGCCAAATCCTCTTACGGAGAAGGAGCTCCTACGAGCAGTACTTC. The V call is TRBV7-9, the J call TRBJ2-7; D unresolved. Germline V CDR1 and CDR2: SEHNR, FQNEAQ (reference sequence). This CDR3 has 18 amino acids. Drawing the rest from reference TRBV7-9 and TRBJ2-7, the complete variable domain is DTGVSQNPRHKITKRGQNVTFRCDPISEHNRLYWYRQTLGQGPEFLTYFQNEAQLEKSRLLSDRFSAERPKGSFSTLEIQRTEQGDSAMYLCASSQILLRRRSSYEQYFGPGTRLTVT.

The chain uses TRBV5-1 and TRBJ1-1; weak D call: TRBD1 (6 bases). V was cut by 0 bases and J by 6 bases, with 9 bases left in between. CDR3 length: 13 amino acids. Germline V lookup: CDR1 SGHRS, CDR2 YFSETQ. CDR3 DNA sequence: TGCGCCAGCAGCTTGGCAGGGGCGGCTGAAGCTTTCTTT. It specifies CASSLAGAAEAFF.

This chain uses TRBV2 with TRBJ2-2, with D unclear. Trimming shortened V by 1 base and J by 5 bases, and 11 bases separated the two germline ends. The CDR3 spans 15 residues. Germline V gives CDR1 SNHLY, CDR2 FYNNEI. This CDR3 is CASSEVGIGTGELFF. The DNA for the CDR3 is TGTGCCAGCAGTGAAGTCGGCATTGGGACCGGGGAGCTGTTTTTT.

The chain joins TRBV7-9 to TRBJ1-5, with unresolved D. In germline, CDR1 is SEHNR, CDR2 FQNEAQ (reference sequence). Trimming took off 6 bases at V and 4 bases at J, with 13 bases between the two ends. This CDR3 contains 14 residues. The CDR3 sequence: CASSPDTWNQPQHF. CDR3 bases: TGTGCCAGCAGTCCCGATACTTGGAATCAGCCCCAGCATTTT.

This clonotype was seen repeatedly, ten times or more. The J gene is TRBJ1-5, the V gene TRBV20-1; 8 bases fit TRBD1. There are 16 residues in the CDR3. Germline V CDR1 and CDR2: DFQATT, SNEGSKA (reference sequence). J was trimmed by 4 bases and V by 3 bases; bases with no gene match: 11. The CDR3 DNA sequence: TGCAGTGCTAGGATCTTTGGACAGGGTGGGAATCAGCCCCAGCATTTT. Encoded protein: CSARIFGQGGNQPQHF.

This clonotype was detected ten times or more. V is TRBV10-3 and J is TRBJ2-6; D unclear. Deletions cut 4 bases from V and 0 bases from J, with 7 bases between. Germline CDR1 is ENHRY and CDR2 is SYGVKD. The CDR3 contains 15 residues. CDR3 DNA sequence: TGTGCCATCAGTGGGATTAACTCTGGGGCCAACGTCCTGACTTTC. Translation gives CAISGINSGANVLTF.

This clonotype was seen many times. This chain connects TRBV29-1 to TRBJ2-2; tentative D call: TRBD1 (6 bases). Germline values: CDR1 SQVTM, CDR2 ANQGSEA. V lost 3 bases and J 2 bases, leaving 16 bases between the germline ends. The CDR3 totals 16 residues. In DNA form, the CDR3 reads TGCAGCGTTGAGTCGCCTCCGGGACACAACACCGGGGAGCTGTTTTTT. As protein: CSVESPPGHNTGELFF.

The genes are TRBV20-1 and TRBJ1-5, with a tentative D call TRBD1 (5 bases). Trimming took off 3 bases at V and 6 bases at J, with 15 bases between the two ends. The CDR3 extends over 14 amino acids. Germline CDR1 and CDR2: DFQATT and SNEGSKA (reference sequence). The CDR3 loop is CSASNPQGGQPQHF. The CDR3 bases are TGCAGTGCTAGTAATCCGCAGGGAGGTCAGCCCCAGCATTTT.

The V call is TRBV2, the J call TRBJ1-2; D is ambiguous. Germline loops: CDR1 SNHLY, CDR2 FYNNEI. Trimming removed 4 bases from V and 12 bases from J, with 18 bases in between. The CDR3 runs 13 residues. CDR3 nucleotide sequence: TGTGCCAGCAGTGTGGCTTTGGACTCTGGAAACACCTTC. It is translated as CASSVALDSGNTF.

This sequence joins TRBV24-1 and TRBJ2-7; the D is unclear. This CDR3 contains 13 residues. With 0 bases removed from V and 4 bases from J, the gap between germline ends came to 6 bases. Germline CDR1 reads KGHDR; CDR2 reads SFDVKD. The CDR3 DNA reads TGTGCCACCAGTGATTTGCTTCGGTACGAGCAGTACTTC. This gives the protein CATSDLLRYEQYF.